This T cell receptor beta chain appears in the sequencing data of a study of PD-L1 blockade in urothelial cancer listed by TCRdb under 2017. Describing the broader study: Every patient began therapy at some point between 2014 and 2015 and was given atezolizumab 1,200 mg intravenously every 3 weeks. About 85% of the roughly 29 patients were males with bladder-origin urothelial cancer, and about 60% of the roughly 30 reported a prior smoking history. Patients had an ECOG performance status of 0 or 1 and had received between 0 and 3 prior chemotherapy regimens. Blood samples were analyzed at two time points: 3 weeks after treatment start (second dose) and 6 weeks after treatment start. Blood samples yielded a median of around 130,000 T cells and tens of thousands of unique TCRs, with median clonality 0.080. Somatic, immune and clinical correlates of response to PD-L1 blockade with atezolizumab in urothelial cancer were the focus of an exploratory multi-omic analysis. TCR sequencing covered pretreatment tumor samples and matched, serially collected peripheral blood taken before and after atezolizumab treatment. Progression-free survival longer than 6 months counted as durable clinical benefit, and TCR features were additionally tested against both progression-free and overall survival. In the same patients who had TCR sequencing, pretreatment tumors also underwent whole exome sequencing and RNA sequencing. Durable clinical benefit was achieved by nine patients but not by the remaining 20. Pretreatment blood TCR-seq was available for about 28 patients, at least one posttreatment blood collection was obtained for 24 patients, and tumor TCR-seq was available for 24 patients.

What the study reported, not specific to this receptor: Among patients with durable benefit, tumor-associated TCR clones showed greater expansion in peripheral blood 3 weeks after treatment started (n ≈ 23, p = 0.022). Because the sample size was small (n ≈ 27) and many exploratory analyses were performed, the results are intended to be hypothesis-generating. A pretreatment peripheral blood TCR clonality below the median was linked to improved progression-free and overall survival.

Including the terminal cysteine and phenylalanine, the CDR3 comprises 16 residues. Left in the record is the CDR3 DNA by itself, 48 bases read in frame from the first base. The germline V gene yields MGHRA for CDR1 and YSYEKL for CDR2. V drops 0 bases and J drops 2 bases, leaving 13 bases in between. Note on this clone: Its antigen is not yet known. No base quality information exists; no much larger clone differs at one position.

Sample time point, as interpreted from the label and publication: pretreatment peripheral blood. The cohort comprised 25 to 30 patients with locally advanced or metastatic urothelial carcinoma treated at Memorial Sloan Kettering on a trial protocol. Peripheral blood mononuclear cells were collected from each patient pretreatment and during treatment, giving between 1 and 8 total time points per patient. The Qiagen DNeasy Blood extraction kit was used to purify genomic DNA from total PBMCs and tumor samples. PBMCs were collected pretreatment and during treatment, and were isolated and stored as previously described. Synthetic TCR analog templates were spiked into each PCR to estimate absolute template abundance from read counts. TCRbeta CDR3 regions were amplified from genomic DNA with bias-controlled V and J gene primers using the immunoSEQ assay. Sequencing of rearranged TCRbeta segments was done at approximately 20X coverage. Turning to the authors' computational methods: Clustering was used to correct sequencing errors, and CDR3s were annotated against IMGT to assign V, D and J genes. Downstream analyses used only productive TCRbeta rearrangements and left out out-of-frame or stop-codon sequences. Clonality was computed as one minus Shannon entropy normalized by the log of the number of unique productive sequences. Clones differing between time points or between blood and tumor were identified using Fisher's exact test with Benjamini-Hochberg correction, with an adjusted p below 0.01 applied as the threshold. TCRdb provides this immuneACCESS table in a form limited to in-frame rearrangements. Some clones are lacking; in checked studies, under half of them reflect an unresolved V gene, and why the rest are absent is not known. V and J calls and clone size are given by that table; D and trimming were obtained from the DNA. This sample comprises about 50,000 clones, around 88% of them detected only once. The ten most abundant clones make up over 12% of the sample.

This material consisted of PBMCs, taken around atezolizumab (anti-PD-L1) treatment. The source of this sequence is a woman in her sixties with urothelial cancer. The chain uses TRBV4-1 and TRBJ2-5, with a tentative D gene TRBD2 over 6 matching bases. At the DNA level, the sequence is TGCGCCAGCAGCCAAGAGGTACAGCGGGTACAAGAGACCCAGTACTTC. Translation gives CASSQEVQRVQETQYF.